This T cell receptor (beta chain) was documented in a study of cytomegalovirus exposure and HLA in healthy donors. Trimming stripped 8 bases from V and 0 bases from J, with 21 bases between. The germline V gene has CDR1 SGHRS and CDR2 YFSETQ. This CDR3 comprises 16 residues. Study-wide points: By a later analysis, the bulk of CMV-associated TCR beta chains appeared HLA-restricted. Beyond CMV serostatus, there was no information to go on about immune exposure. In an earlier analysis, in fewer than 700 donors, most V segments appeared productive either ~87% or ~30% of the time.

On this clone: Its antigen is undetermined.

The PCR was carried out with 60 Vbeta primers and 13 Jbeta primers. TCRdb's table, derived via immunoSEQ multiplex PCR, lists solely in-frame clones and lacks some. This sample has some 130,000 clones, with more than 70% found just once. The clonotype was recovered from a man aged 40-49 years in good health and CMV-seronegative. Sequencing was performed on PBMCs. The chain joins TRBV5-1 to TRBJ2-7; possibly TRBD2 for D (5 bases). For the CDR3, the DNA is TGCGCCAGAATGAAGCGGCAGCCTCAAATCTCCTACGAGCAGTACTTC. Protein: CARMKRQPQISYEQYF.